This paragraph reports one TCR beta chain. Its antigen remains unidentified. One junction end does not reproduce the germline sequence, and a read error may be involved. This specimen belongs to a study of shared clonotypes between healthy human individuals. The study, taken as a whole, reports: Sequencing depth was expected to affect clonotype sharing among donors.

The repertoire was sequenced with immunoSEQ multiplex PCR; TCRdb's copy has only in-frame clones and lacks some. The sample consists of over 950,000 clones, 70% to 80% of them appearing once. Donors comprised healthy HIV-negative adults lacking recent acute infections or vaccinations. The TCR was taken from a man between 18 and 29 years old in good health. Some clones in this sample may be carry-over from other donors' samples. The sequenced material came from memory CD4+ T cells from PBMCs. The subset denotes: CD45RA-negative fraction.

CDR3 protein: CASSQGSLWSF. CDR3 in DNA: TGCGCCAGCAGCCAAGGCTCCCTCTGGTCTTTT. The V and J genes are TRBV4-1 and TRBJ1-1; unclear D gene. This CDR3 is built from 11 residues. Germline V gene data show CDR1 as MGHRA and CDR2 as YSYEKL.